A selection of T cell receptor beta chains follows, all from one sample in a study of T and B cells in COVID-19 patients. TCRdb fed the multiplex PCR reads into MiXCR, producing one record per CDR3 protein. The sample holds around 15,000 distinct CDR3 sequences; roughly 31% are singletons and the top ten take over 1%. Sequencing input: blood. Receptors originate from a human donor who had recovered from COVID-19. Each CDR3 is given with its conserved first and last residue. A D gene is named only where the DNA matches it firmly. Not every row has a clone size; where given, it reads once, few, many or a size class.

TGTGCCAGCAGCTTACCAACAGGGCTGGACTACGAGCAGTACTTC	CASSLPTGLDYEQYF	many	TRBV5-5	TRBJ2-7	.
TGTGCCAGTAGTGGGGTAGCGGGAGCCCAAAACATTCAGTACTTC	CASSGVAGAQNIQYF	medium-sized	TRBV19	TRBJ2-4	TRBD2
TGTGCCAGCAGTCGCGGCGCCACCTACAATGAGCAGTTCTTC	CASSRGATYNEQFF	many	TRBV5-6	TRBJ2-1	.
TGTGTAAAAGCGGAGGGAGCGACACCTAACTATGGCTACACCTTC	CVKAEGATPNYGYTF	few	TRBV30	TRBJ1-2	.
TGTGCCACCAGCAAGGGAGACAGAATGAACACTGAAGCTTTCTTT	CATSKGDRMNTEAFF	few	TRBV15	TRBJ1-1	.
TGTGCCAGCAGCTTGACAGGGTCCAATCAGCCCCAGCATTTT	CASSLTGSNQPQHF	.	TRBV7-9	TRBJ1-5	TRBD1
TGTGCCTGGAGTGCCGACAGAGCCTACGAGCAGTACTTC	CAWSADRAYEQYF	medium-sized	TRBV30	TRBJ2-7	.
TGTGCCAGCAGAACAAAGCGCCGGGCCACCATGGGGGCCCAGTACTTC	CASRTKRRATMGAQYF	.	TRBV5-5	TRBJ2-5	.
TGTGCCAGCAGTTGGACAGGGCCAACAGATACGCAGTATTTT	CASSWTGPTDTQYF	.	TRBV6-2/TRBV6-3	TRBJ2-3	TRBD1
TGTGCCACCAGTACTAGCGAGGGGGGGGTAGATACGCAGTATTTT	CATSTSEGGVDTQYF	.	TRBV24-1	TRBJ2-3	.
TGTGCCAGCAGCAGAGGACTAGCGGGGGACTCCTACGAGCAGTACTTC	CASSRGLAGDSYEQYF	.	TRBV11-1	TRBJ2-7	TRBD2
TGTGCCAGCTCACCACGGGAAACTGAAGCTTTCTTT	CASSPRETEAFF	.	TRBV18	TRBJ1-1	.
TGTGCCAGCACCCCCATAACTGGGGCCAACGTCCTGACTTTC	CASTPITGANVLTF	medium-sized	TRBV6-1	TRBJ2-6	.
TGTGCCTGGAGTCCCCTCTCCCCGTACGGGGGGCGGAAAGCAACTAATGAAAAACTGTTTTTT	CAWSPLSPYGGRKATNEKLFF	.	TRBV30	TRBJ1-4	.
TGTGCCAGTAGTACCCCTCCAAATGAGCAGTTCTTC	CASSTPPNEQFF	medium-sized	TRBV19	TRBJ2-1	.
TGTGCCTGGAGTGTCGAAGGGGGTAGCAATCAGCCCCAGCATTTT	CAWSVEGGSNQPQHF	few	TRBV30	TRBJ1-5	.
TGTGCCAGTAGTAAGGCAGGGGGATCAAGGGGTCAGCCCCAGCATTTT	CASSKAGGSRGQPQHF	few	TRBV19	TRBJ1-5	TRBD1
TGTGCCAGCAAGGACAGGGTTTACAATGAGCAGTTCTTC	CASKDRVYNEQFF	.	TRBV6-6	TRBJ2-1	TRBD1
TGTGCCAGCTCACCTTATTCCAGGGACACTGAAGCTTTCTTT	CASSPYSRDTEAFF	.	TRBV18	TRBJ1-1	.
TGTGCCAGCAGACCCTCCGCGGGGGGTGAGACCCAGTACTTC	CASRPSAGGETQYF	many	TRBV12-3/TRBV12-4	TRBJ2-5	TRBD2
TGTGCCAGTACCCTAGGGCGGGGGGGCCGACATACGCAGTATTTT	CASTLGRGGRHTQYF	medium-sized	TRBV19	TRBJ2-3	TRBD2
TGTGCCGACCGGACAGGGAGCCACGAGCAGTACTTC	CADRTGSHEQYF	few	TRBV24-1	TRBJ2-7	TRBD1
TGTGCCAGCAGCTTGGGACCAATAAGCTCCTACGAGCAGTACTTC	CASSLGPISSYEQYF	.	TRBV7-6	TRBJ2-7	.
TGTGCCAGCTGTTTACTGGGGAGGGTTGGCTACACCTTC	CASCLLGRVGYTF	.	TRBV27	TRBJ1-2	.
TGTGCCAGCAGTGATGGACAGGGAGGTCGGCAGCAGTACTTC	CASSDGQGGRQQYF	.	TRBV6-6	TRBJ2-7	TRBD1
TGTGCCTGGAGTTACGGACAGTTCGAAAAACTGTTTTTT	CAWSYGQFEKLFF	many	TRBV30	TRBJ1-4	.
TGTGCCTGGAGTCATGTGGACACTGAAGCTTTCTTT	CAWSHVDTEAFF	few	TRBV30	TRBJ1-1	.
TGTGCCAGCAGGGAGGAGTGGGTAGGGGCCTCCTACTTC	CASREEWVGASYF	few	TRBV27	TRBJ2-7	.
TGTGCCAGTAGTGAAGTTGCGACAGGGGGCTCAGTAGCTTTCTTT	CASSEVATGGSVAFF	few	TRBV19	TRBJ1-1	TRBD1
TGCGCCAGCAGCTTGGCGGGAGGCGAGCAGTACTTC	CASSLAGGEQYF	once	TRBV5-1	TRBJ2-7	TRBD2
TGTGCCAGCAGTTCACCCGGGACAGGGGACTATGGCTACACCTTC	CASSSPGTGDYGYTF	few	TRBV6-5	TRBJ1-2	TRBD1
TGTGCCAGCAGCTTAGGCCTTAATACGCAGTATTTT	CASSLGLNTQYF	few	TRBV7-2	TRBJ2-3	.
TGTGCCAGCAGGGACGGACTGGGAGAGCAGTACTTC	CASRDGLGEQYF	few	TRBV5-4	TRBJ2-7	.
TGCAGCGTTGAAATGCTAGCGGGAGTAACAGATACGCAGTATTTT	CSVEMLAGVTDTQYF	medium-sized	TRBV29-1	TRBJ2-3	TRBD2
TGTGCCAGCAGTTACGGTCCGGGCACCATATATTTT	CASSYGPGTIYF	many	TRBV6-5	TRBJ1-3	.
TGCGCCAGCAGGTCGACAGGCGCCTATGGCTACACCTTC	CASRSTGAYGYTF	.	TRBV5-1	TRBJ1-2	.
TGTGCCAGCAGCTTCTCAGGCGATACGCAGTATTTT	CASSFSGDTQYF	few	TRBV7-9	TRBJ2-3	.